These 24 T cell receptor beta chains came from one sample sequenced in a study of blood T cell repertoires in COVID-19. Clones were sequenced by immunoSEQ multiplex PCR, and TCRdb holds only the in-frame ones, with some missing. The sample has 200,000 or so clones, about nine tenths seen once; the top ten hold approximately 2.6%. The material sequenced was peripheral blood. These receptors were taken from a woman aged 60-75 years with acute or convalescent COVID-19.

The rearrangement uses TRBV24-1 and TRBJ2-1; possibly TRBD2 for D (6 bases). CDR1 is KGHDR and CDR2 is SFDVKD in the germline V gene. The CDR3 contains 20 residues. V was cut by 3 bases and J by 3 bases, with 26 bases left in between. The CDR3 DNA reads as TGTGCCACCAGTGATCGGGGAGGAGCGCCCGATCGTAGACTCTACAATGAGCAGTTCTTC. Translating gives CATSDRGGAPDRRLYNEQFF.

This clone was picked up a small number of times. CDR3 amino acids: CASSLEIAGELFF. CDR3 DNA sequence: TGTGCCAGCAGCTTGGAAATAGCCGGGGAGCTGTTTTTT. The chain joins TRBV5-4 to TRBJ2-2; D not resolved. CDR3 length: 13 amino acids. Germline V gene sequence: CDR1 SGHNT, CDR2 YYREEE (reference sequence). Between the trimmed V and J ends, which lost 0 bases and 6 bases, there was a span of 6 bases.

This chain connects TRBV6-2 or TRBV6-3 to TRBJ1-2, with D unclear. Germline assignment: CDR1 MNHEY and CDR2 SVGEGT. The CDR3 is 14 amino acids. With 2 bases removed from V and 4 bases from J, the gap between germline ends came to 11 bases. The CDR3 DNA sequence: TGTGCCAGCAGTTACAATTTGGCAGTCTATGGCTACACCTTC. Encoded protein: CASSYNLAVYGYTF.

The chain joins TRBV7-6 to TRBJ1-2, with 8 bases that match TRBD1. Looked up from germline, CDR1 is SGHVS and CDR2 is FNYEAQ. The CDR3 totals 12 residues. Unmatched junction bases numbered 3, after V lost 5 bases and J lost 7 bases. DNA for the CDR3: TGTGCCAGCAGCAGCGACAGGGGTGGCTACACCTTC. The encoded protein is CASSSDRGGYTF. Full variable domain (rest looked up from reference TRBV7-6 and TRBJ1-2): GAGVSQSPRYKVTKRGQDVALRCDPISGHVSLYWYRQALGQGPEFLTYFNYEAQQDKSGLPNDRFSAERPEGSISTLTIQRTEQRDSAMYRCASSSDRGGYTFGSGTRLTVV.

This rearrangement joins TRBV30 to TRBJ1-5; D possibly corresponds to TRBD1 (6 bases). The germline V and J ends were trimmed by 5 bases and 3 bases, with 8 bases remaining between them. The length of the CDR3 is 12 residues. Germline values: CDR1 GTSNPN, CDR2 SVGIG (reference sequence). CDR3 nucleotides: TGTGCCTGGGGGGGGCCCAATCAGCCCCAGCATTTT. Protein: CAWGGPNQPQHF.

The chain combines TRBV28 with TRBJ2-3; TRBD1 agrees at 7 bases. Trimming at V came to 5 bases and at J to 0 bases, leaving 5 bases not matched to a gene. The CDR3 contains 15 residues. Per the germline V gene, CDR1 is MDHEN and CDR2 is SYDVKM. The CDR3 region is CASSHRDRSTDTQYF. CDR3 DNA: TGTGCCAGCAGTCACCGGGACAGAAGCACAGATACGCAGTATTTT.

The chain recombines TRBV7-2 with TRBJ2-1, with 8 bases fitting TRBD2. CDR3 length: 14 residues. V was pared by 11 bases and J by 4 bases, with 10 bases of the junction left unmatched. Germline V gene sequence: CDR1 SGHTA, CDR2 FQGNSA. CDR3 sequence: CASRRAGGYNEQFF. The CDR3 DNA reads TGTGCCTCGCGAAGGGCGGGAGGATACAATGAGCAGTTCTTC.

This clone appeared a few times. The rearrangement joins TRBV4-3 to TRBJ2-1; 7 bases are shared with TRBD1. Germline CDR1 and CDR2: LGHNA and YSLEER. This CDR3 contains 20 residues. J was trimmed by 0 bases and V by 1 base; bases with no gene match: 15. CDR3 DNA: TGCGCCAGCAGCCAAGTTTTAGGGGGCGCTTCCCTAAGCTCCTACAATGAGCAGTTCTTC. It encodes CASSQVLGGASLSSYNEQFF.

J is TRBJ1-5 and V is TRBV29-1; 7 bases match TRBD1. The CDR3 runs 13 residues. Per germline, CDR1 SQVTM and CDR2 ANQGSEA. Losses at the gene ends were 4 bases for V and 2 bases for J; bases not matched to a gene: 2. The CDR3 region has the DNA TGCAGCGTTGTAACAGGGGGCAATCAGCCCCAGCATTTT. Its protein product is CSVVTGGNQPQHF.

The CDR3 protein is CAISEIVLGGGPRIQETQYF. In nucleotides, the CDR3 is TGTGCCATCAGTGAGATCGTTCTTGGGGGAGGGCCTCGGATACAAGAGACCCAGTACTTC. The chain has TRBV10-3 and TRBJ2-5; 7 bases map to TRBD2. V lost 2 bases, J lost 2 bases, and 20 bases stayed unmatched. The CDR3 runs to 20 residues. Germline CDR1 and CDR2: ENHRY and SYGVKD.

The chain combines TRBV10-2 with TRBJ2-6; 10 positions match TRBD1. The germline CDR1 and CDR2 sequences are WSHSY and SAAADI. The CDR3 is 23 amino acids. V lost 10 bases to trimming and J lost 2 bases; unmatched junction nucleotides: 29. The DNA for the CDR3 is TGCGCCAACCCGCCGGGGGGGGGCGGGACAGGGGATCCCCAAGCGGCTGGGGCCAACGTCCTGACTTTC. It translates to CANPPGGGGTGDPQAAGANVLTF.

The rearrangement uses TRBV6-5 and TRBJ1-5; D remains unclear. Germline V CDR1 and CDR2: MNHEY, SVGAGI. CDR3 size: 15 residues. The ends were cut back, 3 bases at V and 0 bases at J, with 9 bases in the middle. The CDR3 sequence: CASSYAGNSNQPQHF. CDR3 DNA sequence: TGTGCCAGCAGTTATGCGGGGAATAGCAATCAGCCCCAGCATTTT.

In this sample, this clone turned up once. J is TRBJ2-1 and V is TRBV9, with 12 bases matching TRBD2. The CDR3 loop spans 15 amino acids. V dropped 4 bases and J dropped 8; count of bases not matched to a gene: 7. Per the germline V gene, CDR1 is SGDLS and CDR2 is YYNGEE. The CDR3 nucleotides read TGTGCCAGCAGCCCAAGGACTAGCGGGGTCGATGAGCAGTTCTTC. Translated, it gives CASSPRTSGVDEQFF.

The chain carries TRBV28 and TRBJ2-7; D may be TRBD2 (5 bases). The germline V gene has CDR1 MDHEN and CDR2 SYDVKM. Trimming pared 7 bases from V and 7 bases from J, leaving 17 bases between. The CDR3 consists of 13 residues. The CDR3 sequence: CASTPGLQREQYF. CDR3 DNA sequence: TGTGCCAGCACGCCGGGCCTACAGCGGGAGCAGTACTTC.

This chain links TRBV6-5 with TRBJ2-2; D may be TRBD1 (5 bases). Germline CDR1 MNHEY, CDR2 SVGAGI. CDR3 length: 15 amino acids. Trimming shortened V by 0 bases and J by 6 bases, and 11 bases separated the two germline ends. CDR3 protein: CASSYSIIGAGELFF. CDR3 sequence (DNA): TGTGCCAGCAGTTACTCGATTATAGGGGCCGGGGAGCTGTTTTTT.

This sequence joins TRBV6-5 and TRBJ1-1, with D unresolved. V was cut by 2 bases and J by 8 bases, with 12 bases left in between. The CDR3 totals 13 residues. The germline gives CDR1 MNHEY, CDR2 SVGAGI. CDR3 loop: CASSYLFGGEAFF. The CDR3, as DNA: TGTGCCAGCAGTTACCTATTTGGAGGGGAAGCTTTCTTT.

The V call is TRBV10-3, the J call TRBJ2-7; 9 positions agree with TRBD2. CDR1 is ENHRY and CDR2 is SYGVKD in the germline V gene. The ends lost 4 bases at V and 5 bases at J; junction bases unmatched: 9. This CDR3 comprises 15 residues. The CDR3 loop is CAISVNSGSVNEQYF. CDR3 sequence (DNA): TGTGCCATCAGTGTAAATAGCGGGAGTGTGAACGAGCAGTACTTC.

This clone came up once. This rearrangement joins TRBV5-1 to TRBJ2-1; 12 bases are shared with TRBD2. Germline V gives CDR1 SGHRS, CDR2 YFSETQ. The CDR3 contains 15 residues. The V gene end was trimmed by 6 bases and the J gene end by 7 bases; junction bases not matched to a gene: 8. CDR3 loop: CASTPSGRGGNEQFF. The CDR3 bases are TGCGCCAGCACCCCTAGCGGGAGGGGCGGAAATGAGCAGTTCTTC.

The V gene is TRBV7-9, the J gene TRBJ1-2; maybe TRBD1 (5 bases). V lost 2 bases and J 3 bases, leaving 13 bases between the germline ends. There are 15 residues in the CDR3. Germline V gene data show CDR1 as SEHNR and CDR2 as FQNEAQ (reference sequence). The CDR3 loop reads CASSLMLTADYGYTF. CDR3 nucleotide sequence: TGTGCCAGCAGCTTAATGCTGACAGCAGACTATGGCTACACCTTC.

The chain links TRBV29-1 to TRBJ1-5; TRBD1 aligns across 7 bases. Looked up from germline, CDR1 is SQVTM and CDR2 is ANQGSEA. Trimming removed 5 bases from V and 3 bases from J; junction bases left unmatched: 7. This CDR3 is built from 14 residues. CDR3 sequence: CSVSGTATNQPQHF. The CDR3 DNA follows: TGCAGCGTTTCCGGGACAGCAACCAATCAGCCCCAGCATTTT.

This clone was found once. The chain couples TRBV4-2 to TRBJ2-7, with TRBD1 identical over 8 bases. After removal of 4 bases from V and 2 bases from J, the junction contained 10 bases not matched to a gene. Germline CDR1 is LGHNA and CDR2 is YNFKEQ. CDR3 length equals 16 residues. The CDR3 sequence is CASSREFGTGAYEQYF. The CDR3 bases are TGTGCCAGCAGCCGAGAGTTTGGGACAGGAGCCTACGAGCAGTACTTC.

This chain joins TRBV11-1 and TRBJ2-7; D is possibly TRBD2 (5 bases). Germline V gene sequence: CDR1 SGHAT, CDR2 FQDESV (reference sequence). V was trimmed by 6 bases and J by 2 bases, leaving 14 bases between them. The CDR3 has 14 amino acids. Here the CDR3 DNA reads TGTGCCAGCAGTGGAGGAGGAGGAACCTACGAGCAGTACTTC. As protein: CASSGGGGTYEQYF.

The genes are TRBV29-1 and TRBJ1-2; the match to TRBD1 covers 8 bases. Trimming took 2 bases from V and 4 from J; bases not matched to a gene: 6. CDR1 is SQVTM and CDR2 is ANQGSEA in the germline V gene. CDR3 size: 14 residues. CDR3 region: CSVESRGTGYGYTF. The DNA for the CDR3 is TGCAGCGTTGAAAGTAGGGGGACAGGCTATGGCTACACCTTC.

The rearrangement links TRBV9 to TRBJ1-3, with 7 bases identical to TRBD1. This CDR3 is built from 14 residues. Germline V gene data show CDR1 as SGDLS and CDR2 as YYNGEE. Unmatched junction bases numbered 4, after V lost 5 bases and J lost 2 bases. DNA for the CDR3: TGTGCCAGCAGTCACACAGGGGCTGGAAACACCATATATTTT. Encoded protein: CASSHTGAGNTIYF.